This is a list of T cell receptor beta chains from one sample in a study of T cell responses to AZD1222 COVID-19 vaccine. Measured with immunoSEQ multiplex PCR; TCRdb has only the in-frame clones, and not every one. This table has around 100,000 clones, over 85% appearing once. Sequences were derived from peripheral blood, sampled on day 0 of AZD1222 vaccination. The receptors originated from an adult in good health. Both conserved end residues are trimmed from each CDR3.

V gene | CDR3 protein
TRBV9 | ASSVGGGGGPRGNSPLH
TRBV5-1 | ASSLTGWSSYNEQF
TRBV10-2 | ASSSGGRAYNEQF
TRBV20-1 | SASSISGANVLT
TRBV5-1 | ASSLVAGSNEQF
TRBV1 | TSSQDGLAGGLEETQY
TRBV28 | ASTGDGAYEQY
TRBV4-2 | ASSQEGGSVREKLF
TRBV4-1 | ASSQEVAGNEQY
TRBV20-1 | SASLGATPSGGYGYT
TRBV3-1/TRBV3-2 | ASRTTSTGKTEAF
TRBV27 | ASSRGTGGYGSTEAF
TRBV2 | ASSERTVGSPLH
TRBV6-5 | ASSYEDASSGNTIY
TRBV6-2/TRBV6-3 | ASSPRDYEQY
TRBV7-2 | ASGTGNYGYT
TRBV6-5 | ASSYSRENNYEQY
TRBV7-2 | ASSKIGLAGGEQY
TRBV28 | ASSLWGTANYGYT
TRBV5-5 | ASSSTGWISTYEQY
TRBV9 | ASSLRTEKLF
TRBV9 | ASSDSLAGEAVYTDTQY
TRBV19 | ASSPWSGQGNQPQH
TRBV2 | ASHLTGQKDEQF
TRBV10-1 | ARNRPGRVSGGYT
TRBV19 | ASRPGTASNQPQH
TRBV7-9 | ASSLALIFSSTDTQY
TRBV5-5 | ASSLVVRAGKMVYGYT
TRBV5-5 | ASSSAWRGTYNEQF
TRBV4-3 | ASSQVLGTGELF
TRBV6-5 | ASTGSGGAMQGYT
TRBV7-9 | ASSTGAVFAF